Presented here are 2 T cell receptor beta chains from one specimen sequenced in a study of cytomegalovirus exposure and HLA in healthy donors. In the PCR, 60 Vbeta and 13 Jbeta primers were used. Libraries were prepared by immunoSEQ multiplex PCR; TCRdb keeps only in-frame clonotypes and omits some of them. The data show tens of thousands of clones, about three quarters seen once. Sequencing used PBMCs. These receptors were obtained from a man aged 50-60 years in good health and CMV-seropositive.

CDR3 residues: CASSLAGGRDNEQFF. The CDR3 DNA follows: TGCGCCAGCAGCTTGGCTGGCGGGAGAGACAATGAGCAGTTCTTC. V gene TRBV5-1 combines with J gene TRBJ2-1; TRBD2 matches 7 bases. This CDR3 has 15 residues. CDR1 SGHRS and CDR2 YFSETQ come from the germline V gene. J gave up 5 bases and V 0 bases, and 5 bases lay outside the gene matches.

The sample holds a few counts of this clone. The J gene is TRBJ1-1, the V gene TRBV30, with D unclear. Germline V lookup: CDR1 GTSNPN, CDR2 SVGIG (reference sequence). This CDR3 contains 12 residues. V shed 4 bases and J shed 5 bases, with 11 bases lying between them. CDR3 region: CAWKFGWTEAFF. CDR3 in DNA: TGTGCCTGGAAGTTCGGGTGGACTGAAGCTTTCTTT.